Below are 23 T cell receptor beta chains sequenced from a single sample in a study of spatial heterogeneity in lung cancer. Study-wide points: In tumors, expanded intratumoral alpha and beta TCR counts tracked mutation counts.

Documented time point: sample taken at primary tumor resection. TCRdb redid the calling of the 5' RACE reads with MiXCR, one entry per CDR3 protein. The sample holds 20,000 to 25,000 distinct CDR3 sequences; approximately 4.8% are singletons and the top ten take roughly 9.9%. These receptors lack a known antigen. Sequences were derived from lung tumor tissue, sampled at surgery. The receptor source for this set is a male donor with early-stage non-small cell lung cancer.

Ten or more counts support this clonotype. The CDR3: CASSTLRGGWGYF. For the CDR3, the DNA is TGTGCCAGCAGTACTCTACGGGGGGGCTGGGGCTACTTC. The chain couples TRBV7-2 to TRBJ2-5; TRBD2 aligns across 8 bases. The CDR3 is 13 residues long. J was trimmed by 14 bases and V by 6 bases; bases with no gene match: 14. The germline gives CDR1 SGHTA, CDR2 FQGNSA.

Only a few counts were recorded for this clonotype. V and J are TRBV19 and TRBJ1-5, with TRBD1 matching 8 bases. Germline loops: CDR1 LNHDA, CDR2 SQIVND (reference sequence). The CDR3 consists of 14 residues. The J segment lost 10 bases and the V segment lost 4 bases, leaving 9 bases of the junction unmatched. The CDR3: CASSKSFRGQPQHF. The CDR3 DNA follows: TGTGCCAGTAGTAAAAGTTTCAGGGGGCAACCCCAGCATTTT.

This clonotype ranks as medium-sized (0.01 to 0.1%). The chain links TRBV7-9 to TRBJ2-7; D may be TRBD1 or TRBD2 (5 bases each). Germline CDR1 reads SEHNR; CDR2 reads FQNEAQ (reference sequence). Trimming left V 4 bases short and J 7 bases short, with 20 bases between. The CDR3 extends over 15 amino acids. In DNA form, the CDR3 reads TGTGCCAGCAGCTCCGCTCCGGGACGGGTGGGGGAGCAGTACTTC. The encoded protein is CASSSAPGRVGEQYF.

The sample holds many counts of this clonotype. J is TRBJ1-6 and V is TRBV21-1. TRBV21-1 is described as a pseudogene. The CDR3 is 12 amino acids. CDR3 DNA: TGTGCCAGCAGCAAAGTAAATTCACCCCTCCACTTT. Its translation is CASSKVNSPLHF.

This clonotype was counted many times. The rearrangement uses TRBV6-1 and TRBJ2-2; TRBD1 or TRBD2 may be the D gene (5 bases each). The germline V gene encodes CDR1 MNHNS and CDR2 SASEGT. The germline V and J ends were trimmed by 8 bases and 1 base, with 11 bases remaining between them. This CDR3 is 14 amino acids long. The CDR3 DNA follows: TGTGCCAGCCGGGGCTGGGGGAACACCGGGGAGCTGTTTTTT. This encodes CASRGWGNTGELFF.

Ten or more counts support this clonotype. The rearrangement uses TRBV20-1 and TRBJ1-4; D may be TRBD1 (5 bases). Germline V lookup: CDR1 DFQATT, CDR2 SNEGSKA (reference sequence). V was pared by 3 bases and J by 0 bases, with 17 bases between. The CDR3 is 17 residues long. This CDR3 is CSASPRQGWATNEKLFF. The CDR3 DNA reads as TGCAGTGCTAGTCCACGGCAGGGTTGGGCAACTAATGAAAAACTGTTTTTT.

A few counts support this clonotype. The rearrangement links TRBV7-9 to TRBJ1-4, with TRBD1 matching over 10 bases. Germline V gives CDR1 SEHNR, CDR2 FQNEAQ (reference sequence). The CDR3 totals 14 residues. Trimming removed 5 bases from V and 6 bases from J; junction bases left unmatched: 3. The CDR3 bases are TGTGCCAGCAGCACCGGGACAGGGGATGAAAAACTGTTTTTT. This gives the protein CASSTGTGDEKLFF.

This clonotype has ten or more counts. The chain employs TRBV29-1 and TRBJ1-5; 9 bases align to TRBD1. The V gene end was trimmed by 4 bases and the J gene end by 7 bases; junction bases not matched to a gene: 8. The CDR3 covers 14 residues. Germline-derived CDR1 and CDR2 are SQVTM and ANQGSEA. This CDR3 reads CSVAVDRGDQPQHF. Here the CDR3 DNA reads TGCAGCGTTGCTGTGGACAGGGGCGACCAGCCCCAGCATTTT.

This clonotype occurred many times. This chain connects TRBV15 to TRBJ2-1, with D perhaps assigned TRBD1 or TRBD2 (5 bases each). V lost 3 bases and J 7 bases, leaving 16 bases between the germline ends. Per germline, CDR1 LNHNV and CDR2 YYDKDF (reference sequence). The CDR3 extends over 15 amino acids. CDR3 amino acids: CATSRGDMLANEQFF. The CDR3 bases are TGTGCCACCAGCAGGGGGGATATGTTAGCGAATGAGCAGTTCTTC.

This clonotype was counted at least ten times. This rearrangement joins TRBV5-6 to TRBJ2-7; 7 bases are shared with TRBD1. V lost 4 bases, J lost 3 bases, and 22 bases stayed unmatched. The CDR3 length is 19 residues. Germline CDR1 SGHDT, CDR2 YYEEEE. The CDR3 protein is CASSPRTGRYRGRGYEQYF. DNA for the CDR3: TGTGCCAGCAGCCCCAGGACTGGTCGCTACAGGGGTCGGGGCTACGAGCAGTACTTC. Full variable domain (missing parts from reference TRBV5-6 and TRBJ2-7): DAGVTQSPTHLIKTRGQQVTLRCSPKSGHDTVSWYQQALGQGPQFIFQYYEEEERQRGNFPDRFSGHQFPNYSSELNVNALLLGDSALYLCASSPRTGRYRGRGYEQYFGPGTRLTVT.

This clonotype has ten or more counts. The rearrangement links TRBV24-1 to TRBJ1-2; D is undetermined. V gave up 7 bases and J gave up 4 bases, with 9 bases separating them. CDR1 and CDR2 from the germline V gene are KGHDR and SFDVKD. CDR3 size: 12 residues. The CDR3 loop is CATSAGSYGYTF. In DNA, the CDR3 is TGTGCCACCAGCGCAGGATCCTATGGCTACACCTTC.

This clonotype was seen many times. V is TRBV19 and J is TRBJ1-1; the D gene is possibly TRBD1 (5 bases). The V end was cut by 5 bases, the J end by 4 bases, with 11 bases between. Germline CDR1 is LNHDA and CDR2 is SQIVND (reference sequence). This CDR3 is 13 amino acids long. The CDR3 DNA sequence: TGTGCCAGTAGTGGGACGTGGATCACTGAAGCTTTCTTT. It translates to CASSGTWITEAFF.

This clonotype is judged medium-sized (0.01 to 0.1%). The chain links TRBV29-1 to TRBJ2-3; TRBD2 matches 12 bases. CDR1 and CDR2 (germline): SQVTM, ANQGSEA. With V trimmed by 5 bases and J by 6 bases, 6 bases remained unmatched. This CDR3 contains 14 residues. The chain's CDR3 is CSVRTSGTSDTQYF. The CDR3 coding sequence is TGCAGCGTTCGGACTAGCGGGACCTCGGATACGCAGTATTTT.

The table lists this clonotype with many counts. V and J are TRBV5-1 and TRBJ1-6; D is unresolved. This CDR3 comprises 16 residues. V lost 0 bases, J lost 0 bases, and 7 bases lay in between. Germline V gene lookup returns CDR1 SGHRS and CDR2 YFSETQ. CDR3 sequence (DNA): TGCGCCAGCAGCTTGGAGGGTAGCTCCTATAATTCACCCCTCCACTTT. Its translation: CASSLEGSSYNSPLHF.

This clonotype came up many times. The chain joins TRBV20-1 to TRBJ1-5, with D possibly being TRBD1 (5 bases). The CDR3 runs 17 residues. V shed 6 bases and J shed 0 bases, with 21 bases lying between them. Looked up from germline, CDR1 is DFQATT and CDR2 is SNEGSKA (reference sequence). Here the CDR3 DNA reads TGCAGTGCCCTCCGGGGGGTGGCCGATTATAGCAATCAGCCCCAGCATTTT. Amino acid sequence: CSALRGVADYSNQPQHF.

At least ten counts were recorded for this clonotype. The chain combines TRBV19 with TRBJ1-5, with TRBD1 matching 11 bases. Losses at the gene ends were 3 bases for V and 5 bases for J; bases not matched to a gene: 9. Germline CDR1 LNHDA, CDR2 SQIVND (reference sequence). This CDR3 is 17 amino acids long. CDR3 residues: CASSILLLDRGHQPQHF. The CDR3 coding sequence is TGTGCCAGTAGTATCCTCCTCTTGGACAGGGGGCATCAGCCCCAGCATTTT.

The sample holds many counts of this clonotype. V is TRBV7-3 and J is TRBJ2-1, with D possibly being TRBD2 (6 bases). Deletions cut 4 bases from V and 8 bases from J, with 18 bases between. Germline CDR1 SGHTA, CDR2 FQGTGA. The CDR3 has 15 amino acids. The CDR3 reads CASSSPGRDWDEQFF. The CDR3 DNA follows: TGTGCCAGCAGCTCACCGGGACGGGACTGGGATGAGCAGTTCTTC.

Only a few counts were recorded for this clonotype. The V call is TRBV6-5, the J call TRBJ2-3; D might be TRBD1 (6 bases). The CDR3 contains 16 residues. The V end lost 7 bases, the J end lost 1 base, and 18 bases lay between the germline ends. Germline-derived CDR1 and CDR2 are MNHEY and SVGAGI. The CDR3, as DNA: TGTGCCAGCATAGGGACAACCGACCCCCGCACAGATACGCAGTATTTT. It encodes CASIGTTDPRTDTQYF.

Many counts were recorded for this clonotype. The genes are TRBV7-2 and TRBJ1-2; possibly TRBD1 for D (6 bases). The V end was cut by 1 base, the J end by 2 bases, with 14 bases between. Per the germline V gene, CDR1 is SGHTA and CDR2 is FQGNSA. CDR3 length equals 16 residues. Written as DNA, the CDR3 is TGTGCCAGCAGCTTAGACCCTGGACAGCCCAACTATGGCTACACCTTC. Its protein product is CASSLDPGQPNYGYTF.

This clonotype was seen at least ten times. This chain joins TRBV9 and TRBJ1-1; possible D gene TRBD1, 6 bases. This CDR3 is 14 amino acids long. V lost 0 bases, J lost 6 bases, and 12 bases lay in between. Per the germline V gene, CDR1 is SGDLS and CDR2 is YYNGEE. The CDR3 nucleotides read TGTGCCAGCAGCGTAGCGACAGGAATTTCTGAAGCTTTCTTT. This translates into CASSVATGISEAFF.

This clonotype was counted ten times or more. V is TRBV29-1 and J is TRBJ2-1; unclear D gene. The CDR3 contains 13 residues. CDR1 and CDR2 from the germline V gene are SQVTM and ANQGSEA. Trimming stripped 0 bases from V and 3 bases from J, with 6 bases between. CDR3 coding DNA: TGCAGCGTTGAAGACGACCTCTACAATGAGCAGTTCTTC. Protein: CSVEDDLYNEQFF.

This clonotype was observed many times. The chain carries TRBV28 and TRBJ1-5, with 10 positions matching TRBD1. In germline, CDR1 is MDHEN, CDR2 SYDVKM. The V segment lost 5 bases and the J segment 6 bases; nucleotides outside the gene matches: 7. The CDR3 has 15 residues. CDR3 protein: CASSPTGGGSQPQHF. The CDR3, as DNA: TGTGCCAGCAGTCCGACAGGGGGCGGTAGTCAGCCCCAGCATTTT.

This clonotype was detected ten times or more. The genes are TRBV7-8 and TRBJ1-2; no reliable D call. This CDR3 is built from 14 residues. CDR1 and CDR2 (germline): SGHVS, FQNEAQ. V shed 5 bases and J shed 4 bases, with 14 bases lying between them. CDR3 region: CASSPRAEGYGYTF. The CDR3 DNA sequence: TGTGCCAGCAGCCCGAGGGCGGAGGGCTATGGCTACACCTTC.